The next 23 T cell receptor beta chains were all read from a single sample in a study of T cell responses to AZD1222 COVID-19 vaccine. Profiled with immunoSEQ multiplex PCR; TCRdb holds only in-frame clones, not every one. Of around 130,000 clones in the sample, 93% were seen once. Sequenced material: peripheral blood, taken on day 0 of AZD1222 vaccination. These receptors came from an adult in good health.

CDR3 residues: CASSPGRTSSYNEQFF. DNA of the CDR3: TGCGCCAGCAGCCCCGGACGGACGAGCTCCTACAATGAGCAGTTCTTC. The chain employs TRBV5-1 and TRBJ2-1; D remains ambiguous. This CDR3 spans 16 amino acids. Between the trimmed V and J ends, which lost 4 bases and 0 bases, there was a span of 14 bases. The germline V gene encodes CDR1 SGHRS and CDR2 YFSETQ.

The V gene is TRBV3-1 (or the pseudogene TRBV3-2), the J gene TRBJ1-2; possibly TRBD1 for D (6 bases). V gave up 1 base and J gave up 0 bases, with 12 bases separating them. Germline V gene data show CDR1 as LGHDT and CDR2 as YNNKEL (reference sequence). The CDR3 contains 16 residues. CDR3 loop: CASSQGGKGANYGYTF. The CDR3 DNA sequence: TGTGCCAGCAGCCAAGGAGGGAAGGGGGCTAACTATGGCTACACCTTC.

The CDR3 loop reads CASSLRGFNQPQHF. Here the CDR3 DNA reads TGTGCCAGCAGCCTCAGGGGGTTCAATCAGCCCCAGCATTTT. This chain links TRBV3-1 (or the pseudogene TRBV3-2) with TRBJ1-5, with TRBD1 matching over 7 bases. This CDR3 is built from 14 residues. CDR1 is LGHDT and CDR2 is YNNKEL in the germline V gene (reference sequence). V dropped 4 bases and J dropped 3; count of bases not matched to a gene: 3.

J is TRBJ2-5 and V is TRBV27; D gene ambiguous. Germline V gene lookup returns CDR1 MNHEY and CDR2 SMNVEV (reference sequence). V was shortened by 3 bases and J by 6 bases, with 11 bases between the two germline ends. The CDR3 length is 13 residues. The CDR3, as DNA: TGTGCCAGCAGTTTTTTAGGGAAAAAGACCCAGTACTTC. Translating it yields CASSFLGKKTQYF.

The chain uses TRBV4-1 and TRBJ2-7; tentative D call: TRBD1 (5 bases). CDR3 length equals 14 residues. Germline V CDR1 and CDR2: MGHRA, YSYEKL. Trimming shortened V by 4 bases and J by 3 bases, and 13 bases separated the two germline ends. The CDR3, as DNA: TGCGCCAGCAGCCTCCAGGGTGGTCACTACGAGCAGTACTTC. Translation gives CASSLQGGHYEQYF.

The rearrangement links TRBV11-1 to TRBJ1-2; D possibly corresponds to TRBD1 (5 bases). V lost 0 bases, J lost 7 bases, and 12 bases lay in between. This CDR3 is built from 14 residues. Per germline, CDR1 SGHAT and CDR2 FQDESV (reference sequence). CDR3 sequence reads: CASSLAGGFRGYTF. CDR3 coding DNA: TGTGCCAGCAGCTTAGCGGGGGGATTCCGTGGCTACACCTTC.

This clone appeared a single time. The chain links TRBV15 to TRBJ2-1, with D maybe TRBD1 (6 bases). This CDR3 is 14 amino acids long. Trimming removed 9 bases from V and 0 bases from J, with 12 bases in between. Germline CDR1 reads LNHNV; CDR2 reads YYDKDF (reference sequence). The CDR3 loop is CATSKQGSYNEQFF. Here the CDR3 DNA reads TGTGCCACGAGTAAACAGGGCTCCTACAATGAGCAGTTCTTC.

V usage is TRBV27 and J usage is TRBJ1-5; D uncertain. The V gene's germline CDR1 is MNHEY and CDR2 SMNVEV (reference sequence). There are 14 residues in the CDR3. Trimming took 3 bases from V and 0 from J, leaving 6 bases between them. The CDR3, as DNA: TGTGCCAGCAGTTTGGCATATAGCAATCAGCCCCAGCATTTT. As protein: CASSLAYSNQPQHF.

The chain couples TRBV4-3 to TRBJ2-3; D unresolved. Looked up from germline, CDR1 is LGHNA and CDR2 is YSLEER. There are 16 residues in the CDR3. Trimming shortened V by 2 bases and J by 4 bases, and 16 bases separated the two germline ends. The CDR3 is CASSQLTGRRSDTQYF. CDR3 nucleotides: TGCGCCAGCAGCCAACTGACGGGCAGGCGCTCAGATACGCAGTATTTT.

The chain employs TRBV10-3 and TRBJ2-6; D gene ambiguous. Trimming took 5 bases from V and 0 from J, leaving 11 bases between them. CDR1 is ENHRY, CDR2 SYGVKD, per germline. The CDR3 covers 16 residues. This CDR3 is CAISQEINSGANVLTF. CDR3 DNA sequence: TGTGCCATCAGTCAGGAGATTAACTCTGGGGCCAACGTCCTGACTTTC.

The chain uses TRBV5-4 and TRBJ2-7; 8 bases match TRBD1. The germline V gene encodes CDR1 SGHNT and CDR2 YYREEE (reference sequence). This CDR3 is 15 amino acids long. The junction had 8 bases not matched to a gene; V was cut back by 5 bases and J by 1 base. The CDR3 DNA follows: TGTGCCAGCAGTCCTGGGACAGGATCTTCCTACGAGCAGTACTTC. The encoded protein is CASSPGTGSSYEQYF.

The chain carries TRBV14 and TRBJ1-6; tentatively, D is TRBD1 (6 bases). The V gene's germline CDR1 is SGHDN and CDR2 FVKESK. V was pared by 1 base and J by 10 bases, with 14 bases between. The CDR3 spans 15 residues. The CDR3 here is CASSQAGRGYSPLHF. The CDR3 DNA follows: TGTGCCAGCAGCCAAGCTGGCAGGGGTTACTCACCCCTCCACTTT.

The chain couples TRBV28 to TRBJ2-5; possibly TRBD1 or TRBD2 for D (5 bases each). The germline gives CDR1 MDHEN, CDR2 SYDVKM. Deletions cut 5 bases from V and 5 bases from J, with 21 bases between. CDR3 size: 16 residues. CDR3 sequence (DNA): TGTGCCAGCAGTCTTCCGACGGTTGGGGGTGGGGAGACCCAGTACTTC. Translated, it gives CASSLPTVGGGETQYF.

The chain carries TRBV24-1 and TRBJ1-1; 8 bases agree with TRBD1. The CDR3 length is 15 residues. V lost 4 bases, J lost 3 bases, and 6 bases stayed unmatched. Germline V lookup: CDR1 KGHDR, CDR2 SFDVKD. The CDR3: CATSDSGQGDTEAFF. CDR3 DNA: TGTGCCACCAGTGACTCTGGACAGGGTGACACTGAAGCTTTCTTT.

Here the CDR3 reads CASSARYRGPDSRGTEAFF. The CDR3 DNA sequence: TGTGCCAGCAGCGCAAGATACAGGGGGCCTGACTCGCGGGGCACTGAAGCTTTCTTT. The V gene is TRBV7-9, the J gene TRBJ1-1, with 9 bases aligning to TRBD1. The CDR3 has 19 residues. Germline V gives CDR1 SEHNR, CDR2 FQNEAQ (reference sequence). Losses at the gene ends were 5 bases for V and 4 bases for J; bases not matched to a gene: 20.

The rearrangement uses TRBV29-1 and TRBJ1-1; D uncertain. The length of the CDR3 is 13 residues. Per the germline V gene, CDR1 is SQVTM and CDR2 is ANQGSEA. Trimming removed 1 base from V and 4 bases from J, with 10 bases in between. The CDR3 sequence: CSVEGGMGTEAFF. The CDR3 DNA is TGCAGCGTTGAAGGTGGGATGGGCACTGAAGCTTTCTTT.

V usage is TRBV15 and J usage is TRBJ1-2, with 9 bases aligning to TRBD1. Germline-derived CDR1 and CDR2 are LNHNV and YYDKDF (reference sequence). The CDR3 runs 16 residues. The J segment lost 4 bases and the V segment lost 3 bases, leaving 9 bases of the junction unmatched. The CDR3 coding sequence is TGTGCCACCAGCAGGGACAGGGGAGGAGCCGGCTATGGCTACACCTTC. Protein product: CATSRDRGGAGYGYTF.

The chain employs TRBV5-6 and TRBJ2-2, with a tentative D call TRBD1 (6 bases). This CDR3 region has 12 residues. V was cut by 10 bases and J by 4 bases, with 11 bases left in between. Germline V gene data show CDR1 as SGHDT and CDR2 as YYEEEE. CDR3: CAPQGGTGELFF. The CDR3 DNA sequence: TGTGCCCCTCAAGGGGGCACCGGGGAGCTGTTTTTT.

The chain has TRBV28 and TRBJ1-1, with D perhaps matching TRBD1 (5 bases). CDR3 length: 14 residues. V was trimmed by 4 bases and J by 5 bases, leaving 14 bases between them. The germline V gene encodes CDR1 MDHEN and CDR2 SYDVKM. The CDR3 bases are TGTGCCAGCAGTTCACCGACAGTCGGAACTGAAGCTTTCTTT. Protein product: CASSSPTVGTEAFF.

The V gene is TRBV10-1, the J gene TRBJ2-6; 10 nucleotides agree with TRBD1. Trimming took 6 bases from V and 3 from J; bases not matched to a gene: 2. This CDR3 is built from 15 residues. Germline V gene sequence: CDR1 WNHNN, CDR2 SYGVQD (reference sequence). The CDR3: CASRDRGFGANVLTF. CDR3 DNA sequence: TGCGCCAGCAGGGACAGGGGGTTTGGGGCCAACGTCCTGACTTTC.

The chain carries TRBV12-3 or TRBV12-4 and TRBJ1-1, with no clear D. The V end was cut by 4 bases, the J end by 9 bases, with 12 bases between. The CDR3 is 12 residues long. CDR3 region: CASSSRPSQAFF. CDR3 in DNA: TGTGCCAGCAGTTCCCGGCCCTCGCAAGCTTTCTTT.

The table lists this clone with a few counts. V is TRBV19 and J is TRBJ2-7, with D unresolved. The CDR3 is 16 residues long. The V end was cut by 6 bases, the J end by 0 bases, with 18 bases between. Germline V gene sequence: CDR1 LNHDA, CDR2 SQIVND (reference sequence). The CDR3 sequence: CASSHRWAPSSYEQYF. CDR3 sequence (DNA): TGTGCCAGTAGCCATCGGTGGGCCCCGTCCTCCTACGAGCAGTACTTC.

V gene TRBV2 combines with J gene TRBJ1-4, with unresolved D. Trimming left V 5 bases short and J 7 bases short, with 11 bases between. The CDR3 runs 13 residues. The germline V gene encodes CDR1 SNHLY and CDR2 FYNNEI. The CDR3 DNA reads TGTGCCAGCAGTCAACCGGGTCTTGAAAAACTGTTTTTT. It translates to CASSQPGLEKLFF.